A selection of T cell receptor beta chains follows, all from one sample in a study of blood T cell repertoires in COVID-19. Generated by immunoSEQ multiplex PCR, the TCRdb table keeps only in-frame clones and is missing some. The repertoire holds 30,000 to 45,000 clones, 65% to 85% seen once, with 25% to 30% in the top ten. Sequencing was done on a sample of peripheral blood. The receptor set was obtained from an older man with active or convalescent COVID-19. Each CDR3 is given with its conserved first and last residue. The order of the fields is J gene, D gene, V gene, clone size, CDR3 protein, CDR3 DNA. The D gene is left open where the match is weak. A clone size is listed for some rows: how often the clone was seen (once, few, many), or a class if it is expanded.

>TRBJ1-1|TRBD1|TRBV5-5|NA
CASSLGTGNTEAFF
TGTGCCAGCAGCTTGGGGACAGGGAACACTGAAGCTTTCTTT
>TRBJ2-3|NA|TRBV27|few
CAILPARGRTDTQYF
TGTGCCATCCTGCCCGCCCGGGGTCGCACAGATACGCAGTATTTT
>TRBJ2-7|NA|TRBV18|NA
CASSSSSYEQYF
TGTGCCAGCTCATCTAGCTCCTACGAGCAGTACTTC
>TRBJ1-6|NA|TRBV3-1/TRBV3-2|NA
CASSQDEVRSNSPLHF
TGTGCCAGCAGCCAAGATGAGGTAAGGAGTAATTCACCCCTCCACTTT
>TRBJ1-5|NA|TRBV6-1|NA
CASSDRGKQPQHF
TGTGCCAGCAGTGATCGGGGTAAACAGCCCCAGCATTTT
>TRBJ2-3|NA|TRBV5-1|many
CASSLSQTQYF
TGCGCCAGCAGCTTGTCCCAGACGCAGTATTTT
>TRBJ1-2|NA|TRBV18|NA
CASSPPAGPNYGYTF
TGTGCCAGCTCACCCCCGGCAGGCCCTAACTATGGCTACACCTTC
>TRBJ2-7|TRBD2|TRBV11-3|NA
CASSQETSGSYEQYF
TGTGCCAGCAGCCAAGAGACTAGCGGGAGCTACGAGCAGTACTTC
>TRBJ2-3|NA|TRBV19|NA
CASNPSRVTDTQYF
TGTGCCAGTAACCCATCGCGGGTCACAGATACGCAGTATTTT
>TRBJ2-3|TRBD2|TRBV6-2/TRBV6-3|NA
CASSYSGRDTYTQYF
TGTGCCAGCAGTTACAGCGGGAGGGACACATATACGCAGTATTTT
>TRBJ1-1|TRBD1|TRBV2|NA
CASRPTQGANTEAFF
TGTGCCAGCAGGCCTACACAGGGGGCGAACACTGAAGCTTTCTTT
>TRBJ2-1|NA|TRBV4-2|NA
CASSQDSSQFF
TGTGCCAGCAGCCAAGATAGCAGCCAGTTCTTC
>TRBJ1-3|NA|TRBV6-5|NA
CASRMGQWDTIYF
TGTGCCAGCAGGATGGGACAATGGGACACCATATATTTT
>TRBJ2-2|TRBD2|TRBV6-5|once
CAGRAGGPDTGELFF
TGTGCCGGGCGAGCGGGAGGGCCTGACACCGGGGAGCTGTTTTTT
>TRBJ2-2|TRBD2|TRBV11-3|NA
CASSSTGLAGAGTGELFF
TGTGCCAGCAGCTCCACGGGACTAGCGGGAGCGGGCACCGGGGAGCTGTTTTTT
>TRBJ2-5|NA|TRBV7-9|NA
CASSLRGPGETQYF
TGTGCCAGCAGCTTGCGGGGGCCCGGGGAGACCCAGTACTTC
>TRBJ2-1|NA|TRBV10-3|NA
CAISERGYNEQFF
TGTGCCATCAGTGAGCGGGGCTACAATGAGCAGTTCTTC
>TRBJ2-3|NA|TRBV7-9|NA
CASQAQALDTQYF
TGTGCCAGCCAGGCACAGGCATTAGATACGCAGTATTTT
>TRBJ1-4|NA|TRBV11-1|few
CASSLGATNEKLFF
TGTGCCAGCAGCTTGGGGGCTACTAATGAAAAACTGTTTTTT
>TRBJ2-7|TRBD1|TRBV5-1|NA
CASSWTPPGQGAENEQYF
TGCGCCAGCAGCTGGACACCACCGGGACAGGGGGCAGAAAACGAGCAGTACTTC
>TRBJ1-5|NA|TRBV7-2|few
CASSLFVNSNQPQHF
TGTGCCAGCAGCTTATTCGTTAATAGCAATCAGCCCCAGCATTTT
>TRBJ1-1|NA|TRBV5-6|NA
CASSLRREAFF
TGTGCCAGCAGCTTACGTCGGGAAGCTTTCTTT
>TRBJ2-3|TRBD2|TRBV7-6|NA
CASSLLAGGTTDTQYF
TGTGCCAGCAGCTTACTAGCGGGAGGGACCACAGATACGCAGTATTTT
>TRBJ2-2|TRBD2|TRBV6-1|NA
CASSELGLARGELFF
TGTGCCAGCAGTGAACTGGGACTAGCCCGAGGGGAGCTGTTTTTT
>TRBJ2-7|NA|TRBV11-2|NA
CASSLGPVRGQYF
TGTGCCAGCAGCTTAGGGCCCGTTAGGGGGCAGTACTTC
>TRBJ1-5|NA|TRBV6-5|NA
CASSLFYSNQPQHF
TGTGCCAGCAGCTTATTCTATAGCAATCAGCCCCAGCATTTT
>TRBJ2-7|TRBD2|TRBV27|NA
CASKAGGLNEQYF
TGTGCCAGCAAGGCGGGGGGGCTCAACGAGCAGTACTTC
>TRBJ2-7|TRBD1|TRBV6-7|NA
CASSSTPTGEYEQYF
TGTGCCAGCAGTTCAACCCCGACAGGGGAGTACGAGCAGTACTTC